One and the same sample provided the 4 T cell receptor beta chains below, sequenced in a study of cytomegalovirus exposure and HLA in healthy donors. The PCR ran on 60 Vbeta and 13 Jbeta primers. Sequencing was performed with immunoSEQ multiplex PCR; in TCRdb, only in-frame clones are kept and a portion is missing. The profile shows some 120,000 clones, 75% to 85% of them singletons. The sequenced sample consisted of PBMCs. The receptors originated from a man aged 18 to 30 in good health and CMV-seronegative.

This chain joins TRBV6-5 and TRBJ2-3; D possibly corresponds to TRBD2 (5 bases). From germline, CDR1 is MNHEY and CDR2 SVGAGI. V was cut by 0 bases and J by 4 bases, with 14 bases left in between. CDR3 length: 16 residues. This CDR3 is CASSYSAEDGADTQYF. CDR3 sequence (DNA): TGTGCCAGCAGTTACTCGGCGGAGGATGGGGCAGATACGCAGTATTTT.

The chain employs TRBV4-1 and TRBJ2-7; TRBD2 aligns across 9 bases. After removal of 1 base from V and 0 bases from J, the junction contained 7 bases not matched to a gene. Germline lookup yields CDR1 MGHRA and CDR2 YSYEKL. The CDR3 covers 17 residues. The CDR3 loop is CASSQGDSGSSSYEQYF. The CDR3, as DNA: TGCGCCAGCAGCCAAGGAGATAGCGGGAGTAGCTCCTACGAGCAGTACTTC.

This clone was seen a handful of times. This chain links TRBV9 with TRBJ1-6; 7 positions match TRBD1. In germline, CDR1 is SGDLS, CDR2 YYNGEE. CDR3 length equals 14 residues. After removal of 4 bases from V and 10 bases from J, the junction contained 8 bases not matched to a gene. Here the CDR3 reads CASSRGTGESPLHF. In DNA form, the CDR3 reads TGTGCCAGCAGCCGAGGTACAGGGGAATCACCCCTCCACTTT.

The chain links TRBV7-2 to TRBJ1-2, with 7 bases identical to TRBD1. J gave up 9 bases and V 6 bases, and 13 bases lay outside the gene matches. Per the germline V gene, CDR1 is SGHTA and CDR2 is FQGNSA. This CDR3 contains 14 residues. DNA for the CDR3: TGTGCCAGCAGGAGTCGTGGGACAGCATCTAGCTACACCTTC. It encodes CASRSRGTASSYTF.